Listed below are T cell receptor beta chains from one sample, sequenced in a study of T cell repertoires in cytomegalovirus infection. TCRdb processed the reads anew with MiXCR; each CDR3 protein has one entry. The data hold around 260,000 distinct CDR3 sequences, with around 8.7% observed a single time. Sequencing was carried out using PBMCs. These receptors were taken from a human donor in good health (CMV status not recorded). Some clones in this sample may be carry-over from other donors' samples. The conserved cysteine and the conserved F or W are not part of the CDR3 here.

J gene | V gene | CDR3 protein
TRBJ2-7 | TRBV20-1 | SARTRSEGSEQY
TRBJ1-6 | TRBV7-2 | ASSLGNPNNSPLH
TRBJ2-4 | TRBV12-5 | ASGQAKNIQY
TRBJ2-2 | TRBV10-3 | AISERGAPTGELF
TRBJ1-1 | TRBV28 | ASSLYPTEAF
TRBJ1-4 | TRBV7-6 | ASSPRTNEKLF
TRBJ2-1 | TRBV7-9 | ASSQGLAVPEQF
TRBJ1-1 | TRBV7-2 | ASSLGQAYTEAF
TRBJ1-2 | TRBV7-8 | ASSWSSGQTNYGYT
TRBJ2-6 | TRBV19 | ASIKSSGANVLT
TRBJ2-5 | TRBV20-1 | SARGPSGQETQY
TRBJ2-5 | TRBV7-8 | ASSDRSGVQETQY
TRBJ2-7 | TRBV6-6 | ASSYSAGFNYEQY
TRBJ2-2 | TRBV7-2 | ASSLAGVAAFVQAGELF
TRBJ1-2 | TRBV28 | ASSQYTSRGYT
TRBJ1-1 | TRBV30 | AWSGASPEAF
TRBJ1-2 | TRBV7-2 | ASSSARGLYGYT
TRBJ2-1 | TRBV7-2 | ASSFGQILPYEQF
TRBJ1-1 | TRBV4-3 | ASSQSPGSSTEAF
TRBJ2-7 | TRBV4-3 | ASSQEGYSYEQY
TRBJ2-1 | TRBV5-5 | ASIPVGVGNEQF
TRBJ2-7 | TRBV7-2 | ASSLNKGLEQY
TRBJ2-5 | TRBV7-2 | ASSLARTAQETQY
TRBJ2-7 | TRBV20-1 | SARDQAGRGYEQY
TRBJ2-7 | TRBV30 | ARQGIFYEQY
TRBJ1-1 | TRBV13 | ASSLDQGHRNTEAF
TRBJ1-4 | TRBV19 | ASTTPWSGMNEKLF
TRBJ2-1 | TRBV19 | ASSIVPGPVSYNEQF
TRBJ2-7 | TRBV6-2/TRBV6-3 | ASGEPGTGPYEQY
TRBJ2-1 | TRBV15 | ATSRDSRGEYEQF
TRBJ1-4 | TRBV7-9 | ASSREQGATNEKLF